This T cell receptor (beta chain) was profiled in a study of CD8+ T cells in alopecia areata. Turning to the study itself: The drug, oral tofacitinib, was given to treated patients at 5 to 10 mg twice daily.

Reverse transcribed after extraction, RNA yielded cDNA as the sequencing template. TCRdb's copy holds only in-frame clones and misses some; the assay was immunoSEQ multiplex PCR. This table has around 140,000 clones, about 60% appearing once. Study findings and constraints: Besides other cells, scalp samples also yield sequences of resident alphabeta T cells from normal skin. Patients displayed less clarity in TCR sharing than mice, a finding possibly related to HLA.

Samples from alopecia areata patients were lesional scalp punch biopsies and peripheral blood. A word on this clone: Its antigen remains unknown.

Between the trimmed V and J ends, which lost 2 bases and 1 base, there was a span of 11 bases. Germline CDR1 is SGHTA and CDR2 is FQGNSA. The CDR3 has 15 residues. Sequenced material: CD4+ T cells sorted from blood, taken at week 0. The rearrangement uses TRBV7-2 and TRBJ2-5; maybe TRBD1 (6 bases). This TCR derives from a human donor with alopecia areata. CDR3 in DNA: TGTGCCAGCAGCTTATTCCCGGACAGCCAAGAGACCCAGTACTTC. It encodes CASSLFPDSQETQYF.